This TCR beta chain was sequenced for a study of regulatory T cells in long-lasting Graves disease. The table lists this clonotype with many counts. Its matching antigen is unknown. Trimming removed 6 bases from V and 1 base from J; junction bases left unmatched: 7. Germline CDR1 MDHEN, CDR2 SYDVKM. This CDR3 contains 15 residues. The sample's time point: persistent/refractory GD, antithyroid drugs over 5 years with positive TRAb. PBMC RNA was the source of the TCR library. Findings and caveats of the study: The study examined only peripheral blood, not thyroid tissue. Patients with persistent disease showed a bias toward TRBV28, TRBJ1-2 and TRBJ2-5.

Arm-PCR of CDR3 regions with iRepertoire HTBI primers generated TCR beta libraries. Using its own MiXCR run on the multiplex PCR reads, TCRdb lists one record per CDR3 protein. The sample holds about 430,000 distinct CDR3 sequences, around 20% seen once. The chain joins TRBV28 to TRBJ1-1; 8 nucleotides match TRBD1. This material consisted of peripheral blood mononuclear cells (PBMCs), taken when the disease was refractory, from a patient treated with antithyroid drugs. The clonotype was recovered from a female donor with Graves disease. The CDR3: CASRGQGGWNTEAFF. Here the CDR3 DNA reads TGTGCCAGCAGAGGACAGGGAGGGTGGAACACTGAAGCTTTCTTT.